The following is a T cell receptor beta chain sequence with its context. This CDR3 spans 18 amino acids. Trimming took 1 base from V and 15 from J, leaving 31 bases between them. CDR1 and CDR2 from the germline V gene are MDHEN and SYDVKM. This record belongs to a study of blood T cell repertoires in COVID-19. Study-wide background: COVID-19 samples collected from the United States, Italy and Spain covered acute and convalescent phases. The cDNA or gDNA used as material had been derived from T cells, B-cell-depleted T cells, or PBMCs.

Per the original methods: Nucleated cell number was recorded as an estimate derived from reference gene primer amplification. TCRdb's table, derived via immunoSEQ multiplex PCR, lists solely in-frame clones and lacks some. V, J and clone size derive from that table, while D and trimming were established from the DNA sequence. The table has a few hundred thousand clones, around 87% seen once. The sequence derives from a woman between 50 and 59 years old who had recovered from COVID-19. This chain joins TRBV28 and TRBJ2-1; D might be TRBD1 (6 bases). The sample comprised peripheral blood. CDR3 sequence (DNA): TGTGCCAGCAGTTTATCGGGACAACAGTACAATACAATGAGCGTTTCGTTCTTC. Translation gives CASSLSGQQYNTMSVSFF.